The 10 T cell receptor beta chains in this list originate from one sample, sequenced in a study of cytomegalovirus exposure and HLA in healthy donors. The PCR made use of 60 Vbeta and 13 Jbeta primers. Assay used: immunoSEQ multiplex PCR; TCRdb lists only in-frame clones, some missing. In the table there are tens of thousands of clones, less than 75% of which are singletons. The sample consisted of PBMCs. These receptors were obtained from a man between 50 and 59 years old in good health and CMV-seropositive.

The gene calls are TRBV30 and TRBJ1-4; weak D call: TRBD1 (5 bases). Trimming removed 0 bases from V and 3 bases from J, with 14 bases in between. Germline V CDR1 and CDR2: GTSNPN, SVGIG (reference sequence). CDR3 length equals 16 residues. In DNA form, the CDR3 reads TGTGCCTGGAGTGTAAGGGCAGGGTCTTCTAATGAAAAACTGTTTTTT. Protein: CAWSVRAGSSNEKLFF. The complete variable domain, with remaining parts taken from reference TRBV30 and TRBJ1-4, reads SQTIHQWPATLVQPVGSPLSLECTVEGTSNPNLYWYRQAAGRGLQLLFYSVGIGQISSEVPQNLSASRPQDRQFILSSKKLLLSDSGFYLCAWSVRAGSSNEKLFFGSGTQLSVL.

In its sample, this clone was seen a few times. V gene TRBV7-6 combines with J gene TRBJ2-3, with unresolved D. This CDR3 has 13 amino acids. Trimming cost V 2 bases and J 6 bases, with 9 bases left between them. The germline gives CDR1 SGHVS, CDR2 FNYEAQ. The CDR3 reads CASSLIVFDTQYF. DNA for the CDR3: TGTGCCAGCAGCTTAATAGTATTTGATACGCAGTATTTT. Filled out from reference TRBV7-6 and TRBJ2-3, the complete variable domain reads GAGVSQSPRYKVTKRGQDVALRCDPISGHVSLYWYRQALGQGPEFLTYFNYEAQQDKSGLPNDRFSAERPEGSISTLTIQRTEQRDSAMYRCASSLIVFDTQYFGPGTRLTVL.

V usage is TRBV9 and J usage is TRBJ1-2; TRBD1 aligns across 7 bases. The CDR3 is 17 amino acids. The germline V gene encodes CDR1 SGDLS and CDR2 YYNGEE. V lost 0 bases to trimming and J lost 3 bases; unmatched junction nucleotides: 11. The CDR3 DNA sequence: TGTGCCAGCAGCGTAGACCCCGAGGGTCAGGGGGACTATGGCTACACCTTC. It yields the protein CASSVDPEGQGDYGYTF. Variable domain in full (rest from reference TRBV9 and TRBJ1-2): DSGVTQTPKHLITATGQRVTLRCSPRSGDLSVYWYQQSLDQGLQFLIQYYNGEERAKGNILERFSAQQFPDLHSELNLSSLELGDSALYFCASSVDPEGQGDYGYTFGSGTRLTVV.

This clone occurred a few times. The chain combines TRBV7-2 with TRBJ2-7; 9 nucleotides line up with TRBD1. J gave up 5 bases and V 4 bases, and 6 bases lay outside the gene matches. There are 14 residues in the CDR3. Germline assignment: CDR1 SGHTA and CDR2 FQGNSA. The CDR3: CASSSRQGVHEQYF. The DNA for the CDR3 is TGTGCCAGCAGCTCCCGACAGGGGGTCCACGAGCAGTACTTC.

The chain employs TRBV7-9 and TRBJ2-7; 8 bases agree with TRBD1. The germline V gene encodes CDR1 SEHNR and CDR2 FQNEAQ (reference sequence). The ends lost 5 bases at V and 2 bases at J; junction bases unmatched: 8. The CDR3 spans 15 residues. Here the CDR3 reads CASSPQDRATYEQYF. In DNA, the CDR3 is TGTGCCAGCAGCCCACAGGACAGGGCAACCTACGAGCAGTACTTC.

This CDR3 is CASSLGGRHEQYF. CDR3 DNA: TGTGCCAGCAGCTTAGGGGGGCGTCACGAGCAGTACTTC. V usage is TRBV13 and J usage is TRBJ2-7, with D possibly matching TRBD1 (5 bases). Germline V gene sequence: CDR1 PRHDT, CDR2 FYEKMQ (reference sequence). V was clipped by 0 bases and J by 5 bases, with 8 bases between them. The CDR3 has 13 residues. Filled out from reference TRBV13 and TRBJ2-7, the complete variable domain reads AAGVIQSPRHLIKEKRETATLKCYPIPRHDTVYWYQQGPGQDPQFLISFYEKMQSDKGSIPDRFSAQQFSDYHSELNMSSLELGDSALYFCASSLGGRHEQYFGPGTRLTVT.

The rearrangement links TRBV6-5 to TRBJ1-1; D unresolved. CDR3 size: 13 residues. Between the trimmed V and J ends, which lost 6 bases and 4 bases, there was a span of 12 bases. The V gene's germline CDR1 is MNHEY and CDR2 SVGAGI. The CDR3 loop reads CASSQDWTTEAFF. As DNA, the CDR3 is TGTGCCAGCAGCCAGGACTGGACCACTGAAGCTTTCTTT.

This chain joins TRBV14 and TRBJ2-3, with 9 bases matching TRBD2. The CDR3 is 14 residues long. Germline-derived CDR1 and CDR2 are SGHDN and FVKESK. The junction had 5 bases not matched to a gene; V was cut back by 8 bases and J by 2 bases. The CDR3 here is CASALAGTTDTQYF. As DNA, the CDR3 is TGTGCCAGCGCCCTAGCGGGGACCACAGATACGCAGTATTTT.

The chain recombines TRBV25-1 with TRBJ1-1; D unclear. Trimming took off 4 bases at V and 5 bases at J, with 11 bases between the two ends. The length of the CDR3 is 13 residues. CDR1 is MGHDK and CDR2 is SYGVNS in the germline V gene. For the CDR3, the DNA is TGTGCCAGCAGTGGGGCCACGAGAACTGAAGCTTTCTTT. Translated, it gives CASSGATRTEAFF.

In the case of this clone: As the CDR3 is not closed by the conserved phenylalanine or tryptophan, this likely results from a read error. The sample has other DNA sequences that encode this CDR3 too. The gene calls are TRBV6-1 and TRBJ1-6, with D tentatively TRBD1 (5 bases). V shed 2 bases and J shed 9 bases, with 14 bases lying between them. Germline V CDR1 and CDR2: MNHNS, SASEGT. The CDR3 contains 15 residues. The chain's CDR3 is CASSEPGEGSSPLHV. In DNA, the CDR3 is TGTGCCAGCAGTGAACCTGGGGAGGGGAGTTCACCCCTCCACGTT.